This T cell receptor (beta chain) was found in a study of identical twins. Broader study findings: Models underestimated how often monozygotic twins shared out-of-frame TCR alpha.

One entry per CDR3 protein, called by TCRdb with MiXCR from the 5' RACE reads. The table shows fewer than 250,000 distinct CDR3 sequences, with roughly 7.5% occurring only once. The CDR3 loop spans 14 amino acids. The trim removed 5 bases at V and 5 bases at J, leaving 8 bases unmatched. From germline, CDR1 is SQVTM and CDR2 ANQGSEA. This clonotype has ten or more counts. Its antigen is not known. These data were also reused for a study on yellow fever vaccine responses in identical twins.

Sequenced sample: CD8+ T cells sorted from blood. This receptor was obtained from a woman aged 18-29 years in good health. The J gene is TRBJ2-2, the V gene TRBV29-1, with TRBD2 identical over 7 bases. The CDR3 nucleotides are TGCAGCGTTCTCGGGCAGGGAGGGACCGGGGAGCTGTTTTTT. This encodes CSVLGQGGTGELFF.